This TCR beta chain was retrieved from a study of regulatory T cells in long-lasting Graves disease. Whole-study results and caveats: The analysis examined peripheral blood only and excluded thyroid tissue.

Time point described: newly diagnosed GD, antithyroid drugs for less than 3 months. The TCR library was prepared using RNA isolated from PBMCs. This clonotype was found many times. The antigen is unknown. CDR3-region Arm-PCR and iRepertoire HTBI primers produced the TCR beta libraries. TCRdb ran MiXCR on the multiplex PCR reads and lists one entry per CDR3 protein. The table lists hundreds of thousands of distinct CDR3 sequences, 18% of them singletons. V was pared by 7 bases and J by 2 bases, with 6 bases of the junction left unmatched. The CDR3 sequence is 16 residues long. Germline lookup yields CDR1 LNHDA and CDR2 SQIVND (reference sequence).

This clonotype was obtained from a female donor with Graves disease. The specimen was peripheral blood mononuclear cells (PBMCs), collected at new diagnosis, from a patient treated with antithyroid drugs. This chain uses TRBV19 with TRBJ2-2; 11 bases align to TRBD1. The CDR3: CASTQRTGGNTGELFF. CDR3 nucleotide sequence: TGTGCCAGTACCCAACGGACAGGGGGCAACACCGGGGAGCTGTTTTTT.